This TCR beta chain was recorded in a study of cytomegalovirus exposure and HLA in healthy donors. Turning to the study itself: A later analysis reported the 90 to 150 validation repertoires used the same platform as the 550 to 800 first-cohort repertoires.

The protocol was immunoSEQ multiplex PCR, while the TCRdb copy is restricted to in-frame clones and leaves out a portion. The data show 200,000 to 250,000 clones, about nine tenths seen once. Overall study findings and caveats: Some TCR beta chains (roughly 160 of them) were listed as cytomegalovirus-associated. Most TCR sequences were rare, but some public TCRs occurred in many donors. Accounts indicate the classifier identified cytomegalovirus status with strong specificity and sensitivity.

CDR3 length: 14 amino acids. Germline V gene sequence: CDR1 SGHNT, CDR2 YYREEE (reference sequence). Trimming took off 0 bases at V and 4 bases at J, with 10 bases between the two ends. In the case of this clone: What it recognizes is unknown.

This sequence originates from a woman aged 18-29 years in good health and CMV-seropositive. The chain links TRBV5-4 to TRBJ1-1; no clear D gene. The sequencing input was PBMCs. CDR3 residues: CASSLERRRTEAFF. The DNA of the CDR3 is TGTGCCAGCAGCTTGGAGAGGAGACGCACTGAAGCTTTCTTT.